This T cell receptor beta chain is drawn from a study of cytotoxic CD8 clonotypes in ibrutinib-treated CLL. Overall study results and limits: Sampling schedules were unmatched across sustained-remission and progressing patients.

The sequencing depth, 1 in 200,000 to 1 in 1 million T cells, was the target. Generated by immunoSEQ multiplex PCR, the TCRdb table keeps only in-frame clones and is missing some. The sample has roughly 200,000 clones, approximately 70% seen once. Of note for this clone: Its target is unknown.

Sequences were derived from PBMCs, sampled after 12 months of ibrutinib treatment. This TCR was sampled from a human donor with chronic lymphocytic leukemia.

The CDR3 loop is CASSRQAGANYGYTF. The DNA of the CDR3 is TGTGCCAGCAGCCGTCAGGCGGGGGCAAACTATGGCTACACCTTC. V usage is TRBV11-2 and J usage is TRBJ1-2; TRBD1 is a possible D gene (6 bases). The CDR3 loop spans 15 amino acids. Trimming took off 5 bases at V and 2 bases at J, with 15 bases between the two ends. Germline CDR1 and CDR2: SGHAT and FQNNGV. The whole variable domain, filled in from reference TRBV11-2 and TRBJ1-2, reads EAGVAQSPRYKIIEKRQSVAFWCNPISGHATLYWYQQILGQGPKLLIQFQNNGVVDDSQLPKDRFSAERLKGVDSTLKIQPAKLEDSAVYLCASSRQAGANYGYTFGSGTRLTVV.